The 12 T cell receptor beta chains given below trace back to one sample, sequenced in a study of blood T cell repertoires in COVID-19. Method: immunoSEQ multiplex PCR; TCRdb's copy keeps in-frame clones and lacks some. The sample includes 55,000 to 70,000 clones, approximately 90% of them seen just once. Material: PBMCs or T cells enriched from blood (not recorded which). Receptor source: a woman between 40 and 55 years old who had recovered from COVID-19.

The CDR3 is CASSPGLGLQETQYF. The CDR3 bases are TGTGCCAGCAGCCCCGGACTAGGGTTACAGGAGACCCAGTACTTC. The gene calls are TRBV7-9 and TRBJ2-5; 7 bases line up with TRBD2. Germline loops: CDR1 SEHNR, CDR2 FQNEAQ (reference sequence). CDR3 length equals 15 residues. V dropped 5 bases and J dropped 5; count of bases not matched to a gene: 11.

The CDR3 region is CASGLVHGGVDEQYF. Written as DNA, the CDR3 is TGTGCTAGTGGTTTGGTACACGGAGGGGTGGACGAGCAGTACTTC. The chain joins TRBV12-5 to TRBJ2-7, with a possible D match to TRBD2 (6 bases). The CDR3 length is 15 residues. Trimming left V 0 bases short and J 5 bases short, with 14 bases between. Germline V gene sequence: CDR1 LGHNT, CDR2 FRNRAP.

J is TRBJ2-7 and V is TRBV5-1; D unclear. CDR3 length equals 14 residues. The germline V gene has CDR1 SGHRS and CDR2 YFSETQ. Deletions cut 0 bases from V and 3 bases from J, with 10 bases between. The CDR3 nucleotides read TGCGCCAGCAGCTTGGGGCTAGAAATCTACGAGCAGTACTTC. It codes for CASSLGLEIYEQYF.

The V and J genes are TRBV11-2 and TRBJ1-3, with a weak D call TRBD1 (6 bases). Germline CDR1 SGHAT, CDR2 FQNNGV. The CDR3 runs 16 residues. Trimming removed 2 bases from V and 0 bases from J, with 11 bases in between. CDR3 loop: CASSLWTAPSGNTIYF. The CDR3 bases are TGTGCCAGCAGCTTATGGACAGCTCCCTCTGGAAACACCATATATTTT.

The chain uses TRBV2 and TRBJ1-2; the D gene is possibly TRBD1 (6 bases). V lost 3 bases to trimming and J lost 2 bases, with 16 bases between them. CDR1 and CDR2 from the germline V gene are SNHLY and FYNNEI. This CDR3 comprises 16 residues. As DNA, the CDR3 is TGTGCCAGCAGTGAGCGCAGGGGTTGGATGAACTATGGCTACACCTTC. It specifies CASSERRGWMNYGYTF. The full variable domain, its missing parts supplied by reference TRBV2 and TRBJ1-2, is EPEVTQTPSHQVTQMGQEVILRCVPISNHLYFYWYRQILGQKVEFLVSFYNNEISEKSEIFDDQFSVERPDGSNFTLKIRSTKLEDSAMYFCASSERRGWMNYGYTFGSGTRLTVV.

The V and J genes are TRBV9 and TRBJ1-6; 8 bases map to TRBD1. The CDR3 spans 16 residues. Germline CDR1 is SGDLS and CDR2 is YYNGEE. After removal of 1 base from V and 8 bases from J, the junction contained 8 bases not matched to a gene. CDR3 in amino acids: CASSVSLRGPDSPLHF. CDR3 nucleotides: TGTGCCAGCAGCGTATCACTCAGGGGGCCGGATTCACCCCTCCACTTT.

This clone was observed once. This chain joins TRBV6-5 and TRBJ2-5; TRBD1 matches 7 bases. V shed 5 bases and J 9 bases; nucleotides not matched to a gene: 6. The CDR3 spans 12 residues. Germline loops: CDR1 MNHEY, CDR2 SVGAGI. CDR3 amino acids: CASSPGTDAQYF. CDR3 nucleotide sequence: TGTGCCAGCAGTCCCGGGACAGATGCCCAGTACTTC.

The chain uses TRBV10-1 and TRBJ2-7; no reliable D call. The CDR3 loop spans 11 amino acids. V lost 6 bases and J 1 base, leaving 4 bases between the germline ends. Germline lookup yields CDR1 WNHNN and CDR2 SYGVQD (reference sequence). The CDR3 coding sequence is TGCGCCAGCAGGAGGTCCTACGAGCAGTACTTC. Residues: CASRRSYEQYF.

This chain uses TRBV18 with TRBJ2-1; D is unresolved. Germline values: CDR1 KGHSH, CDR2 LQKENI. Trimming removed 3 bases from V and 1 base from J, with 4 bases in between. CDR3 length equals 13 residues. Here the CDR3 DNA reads TGTGCCAGCTCACCGTCTTCCTACAATGAGCAGTTCTTC. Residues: CASSPSSYNEQFF. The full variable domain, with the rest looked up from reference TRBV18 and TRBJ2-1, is NAGVMQNPRHLVRRRGQEARLRCSPMKGHSHVYWYRQLPEEGLKFMVYLQKENIIDESGMPKERFSAEFPKEGPSILRIQQVVRGDSAAYFCASSPSSYNEQFFGPGTRLTVL.

The CDR3 region has the DNA TGTGCCAGCTCACCGGGGGCAGGGGGCACTGAAGCTTTCTTT. Protein product: CASSPGAGGTEAFF. This chain connects TRBV18 to TRBJ1-1; 7 bases are shared with TRBD1. This CDR3 is built from 14 residues. Germline V lookup: CDR1 KGHSH, CDR2 LQKENI. V was pared by 3 bases and J by 4 bases, with 5 bases of the junction left unmatched.

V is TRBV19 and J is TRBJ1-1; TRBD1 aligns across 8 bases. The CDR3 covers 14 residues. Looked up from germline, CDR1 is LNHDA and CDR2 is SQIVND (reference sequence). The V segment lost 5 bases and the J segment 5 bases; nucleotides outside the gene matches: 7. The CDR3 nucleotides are TGTGCCAGTAGTTCCAGGACAGGGAGAACTGAAGCTTTCTTT. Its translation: CASSSRTGRTEAFF.

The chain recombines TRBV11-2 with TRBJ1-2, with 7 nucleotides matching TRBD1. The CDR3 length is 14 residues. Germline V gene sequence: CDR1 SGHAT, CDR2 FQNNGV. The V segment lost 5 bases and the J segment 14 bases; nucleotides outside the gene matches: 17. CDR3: CASSHLRDRAVWTF. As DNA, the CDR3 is TGTGCCAGCAGCCACCTCCGGGACAGAGCTGTCTGGACCTTC.